This T cell receptor beta chain is from a study of blood T cell repertoires in COVID-19. Background on the study: COVID-19 samples from acute and convalescent phases originated in the United States, Italy and Spain. Nucleic acid was either cDNA or gDNA, and it came from T cells, B-cell-depleted T cells, or PBMCs.

In the study's own analysis: Amplification of reference gene primers was used by the study to estimate nucleated cell counts. Here immunoSEQ multiplex PCR was the method, and the copy in TCRdb shows in-frame clones only, minus some. That table is the source of V, J and clone size, and D and trimming were worked out from the DNA. Of more than 150,000 clones in the sample, 75% to 85% were seen once. The germline V gene has CDR1 MNHEY and CDR2 SVGAGI. Deletions cut 0 bases from V and 2 bases from J, with 11 bases between. The CDR3 loop spans 16 amino acids. The rearrangement uses TRBV6-5 and TRBJ1-3; possibly TRBD1 for D (5 bases). The sequencing input was peripheral blood. This clonotype originated in a man aged 55 to 70 with acute or convalescent COVID-19. The CDR3 coding sequence is TGTGCCAGCAGTTACTCGGGGGGACGGACTGGAAACACCATATATTTT. This codes for CASSYSGGRTGNTIYF.